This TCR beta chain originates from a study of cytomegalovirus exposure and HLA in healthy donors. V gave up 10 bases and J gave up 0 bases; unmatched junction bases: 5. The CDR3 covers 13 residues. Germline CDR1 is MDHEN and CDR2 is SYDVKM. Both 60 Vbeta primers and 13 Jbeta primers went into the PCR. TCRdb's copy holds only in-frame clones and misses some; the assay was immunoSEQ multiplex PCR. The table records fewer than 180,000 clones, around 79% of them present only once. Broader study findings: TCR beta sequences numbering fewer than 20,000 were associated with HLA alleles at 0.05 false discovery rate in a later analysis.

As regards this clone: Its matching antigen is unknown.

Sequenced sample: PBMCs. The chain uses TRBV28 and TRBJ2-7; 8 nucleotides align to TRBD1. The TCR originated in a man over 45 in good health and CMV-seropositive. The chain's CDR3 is CAIQDRASYEQYF. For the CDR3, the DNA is TGTGCCATTCAGGACAGGGCCTCCTACGAGCAGTACTTC.